These 7 T cell receptor beta chains came from one sample sequenced in a study of post-analysis software for immune sequencing data. Regarding the study as a whole: Among five TRBV segments more frequent in patients than controls were TRBV5-6, TRBV5-1 and TRBV20-1.

Libraries were made from TCR beta cDNA, and they carried unique molecular identifiers. One entry per CDR3 protein results from TCRdb running MiXCR on the PCR reads. The sample consists of about 820,000 distinct CDR3 sequences, under 70% of them appearing once. No antigen has been identified for these receptors. Input material: blood. These receptors were taken from a girl aged 5 to 17 with multiple sclerosis.

V and J are TRBV7-3 and TRBJ1-1; TRBD1 agrees at 12 bases. The V segment lost 4 bases and the J segment 7 bases; nucleotides outside the gene matches: 4. The germline gives CDR1 SGHTA, CDR2 FQGTGA. The CDR3 has 14 amino acids. CDR3 DNA: TGTGCCAGCAGCTCGGGACAGGGGGCGGGTGAAGCTTTCTTT. Its protein is CASSSGQGAGEAFF.

This chain joins TRBV7-9 and TRBJ2-3; maybe TRBD1 (6 bases). Germline values: CDR1 SEHNR, CDR2 FQNEAQ (reference sequence). V was pared by 2 bases and J by 5 bases, with 11 bases between. The CDR3 contains 14 residues. CDR3: CASSLSVQGDTQYF. The CDR3 region has the DNA TGTGCCAGCAGCTTATCCGTACAGGGAGATACGCAGTATTTT. Full variable domain (remainder filled in from reference TRBV7-9 and TRBJ2-3): DTGVSQNPRHKITKRGQNVTFRCDPISEHNRLYWYRQTLGQGPEFLTYFQNEAQLEKSRLLSDRFSAERPKGSFSTLEIQRTEQGDSAMYLCASSLSVQGDTQYFGPGTRLTVL.

The V call is TRBV20-1, the J call TRBJ1-2; D call uncertain. Germline V gene lookup returns CDR1 DFQATT and CDR2 SNEGSKA (reference sequence). Deletions cut 2 bases from V and 3 bases from J, with 7 bases between. CDR3 size: 12 residues. CDR3 nucleotide sequence: TGCAGTGCTAGACCGTCCTACTATGGCTACACCTTC. It is translated as CSARPSYYGYTF.

The V call is TRBV28, the J call TRBJ2-3; D remains ambiguous. Germline CDR1 and CDR2: MDHEN and SYDVKM. V was pared by 4 bases and J by 2 bases, with 7 bases between. There are 13 residues in the CDR3. The CDR3 nucleotides are TGTGCCAGCAGTTCCCCCGACACAGATACGCAGTATTTT. It specifies CASSSPDTDTQYF. The full variable domain, completed using reference TRBV28 and TRBJ2-3, is DVKVTQSSRYLVKRTGEKVFLECVQDMDHENMFWYRQDPGLGLRLIYFSYDVKMKEKGDIPEGYSVSREKKERFSLILESASTNQTSMYLCASSSPDTDTQYFGPGTRLTVL.

This clonotype was counted between two and nine times. This chain's CDR3 is CASSRPLADSGEQYF. CDR3 nucleotide sequence: TGTGCCAGCAGCCGACCACTAGCGGATTCGGGAGAGCAGTACTTC. This chain joins TRBV3-1 and TRBJ2-7; 8 bases match TRBD2. This CDR3 is 15 amino acids long. Germline CDR1 and CDR2: LGHDT and YNNKEL (reference sequence). The V and J ends lost 4 bases and 7 bases, in that order; junction bases with no gene match: 12.

The V gene is TRBV20-1, the J gene TRBJ1-2, with TRBD1 matching 7 bases. V gave up 0 bases and J gave up 7 bases; unmatched junction bases: 14. CDR1 DFQATT and CDR2 SNEGSKA come from the germline V gene (reference sequence). This CDR3 has 16 amino acids. This CDR3 reads CSARDPRQGQLFGYTF. CDR3 nucleotide sequence: TGCAGTGCTAGAGACCCTCGACAGGGTCAACTATTTGGCTACACCTTC.

The chain links TRBV20-1 to TRBJ2-1, with TRBD2 identical over 11 bases. Germline V gene data show CDR1 as DFQATT and CDR2 as SNEGSKA (reference sequence). The CDR3 totals 14 residues. CDR3 nucleotide sequence: TGCAGCGCTGCACTAGCGGGAGCGTACAATGAGCAGTTCTTC. Its translation: CSAALAGAYNEQFF.